Listed below are T cell receptor beta chains from one sample, sequenced in a study of blood T cell repertoires in COVID-19. TCRdb keeps only in-frame clones here, not all; method: immunoSEQ multiplex PCR. This sample yields 150,000 to 200,000 clones, of which roughly 89% are seen a single time; under 15% belongs to the top ten. The sequenced sample consisted of peripheral blood. All receptors come from a woman between 65 and 79 years old with COVID-19, enrolled during active disease. The CDR3 runs from the conserved cysteine through the conserved F or W. The order of the fields is CDR3 protein, CDR3 DNA, clone size, V gene, J gene, D gene. The D gene is left open where the match is weak. Size is omitted from some rows. Given values are once, few, many or a class for expanded clones.

CARSNVDKDTSRREKLFF,TGTGCCAGAAGTAATGTGGACAAAGATACGAGCAGACGGGAAAAACTGTTTTTT,NA,TRBV5-3,TRBJ1-4,NA
CASLDSPGLNTEAFF,TGCGCCAGCCTCGACAGCCCTGGCTTGAACACTGAAGCTTTCTTT,NA,TRBV5-1,TRBJ1-1,NA
CASSEGLANYGYTF,TGTGCCAGCAGTGAAGGGTTAGCTAACTATGGCTACACCTTC,NA,TRBV6-1,TRBJ1-2,NA
CASSHTSEAFF,TGCGCCAGCAGTCACACCTCTGAAGCTTTCTTT,NA,TRBV10-2,TRBJ1-1,NA
CASSPTGARNEQFF,TGTGCCAGCAGCCCCACAGGGGCCCGGAATGAGCAGTTCTTC,NA,TRBV7-3,TRBJ2-1,TRBD1
CASSLNPTGHQPQHF,TGTGCCAGCAGCCTAAACCCTACGGGACACCAGCCCCAGCATTTT,NA,TRBV3-1/TRBV3-2,TRBJ1-5,NA
CASSPDFSSYEQYF,TGTGCCAGCAGCCCCGACTTTAGCTCCTACGAGCAGTACTTC,NA,TRBV7-2,TRBJ2-7,NA
CASSQSGRSETQYF,TGTGCCAGCAGCCAATCAGGTAGATCCGAGACCCAGTACTTC,NA,TRBV3-1/TRBV3-2,TRBJ2-5,NA
CATRLAGGEDTQYF,TGTGCCACCCGACTAGCGGGCGGGGAAGATACGCAGTATTTT,NA,TRBV10-3,TRBJ2-3,TRBD2
CASSLGTGGGYEQYF,TGTGCCAGCAGCTTAGGGACAGGGGGCGGGTACGAGCAGTACTTC,once,TRBV5-6,TRBJ2-7,TRBD1
CASTTFPEDEQYF,TGTGCCAGCACCACCTTTCCCGAGGACGAGCAGTACTTC,NA,TRBV6-5,TRBJ2-7,NA
CASSPPTGETQYF,TGTGCCAGCTCACCACCGACAGGAGAGACCCAGTACTTC,NA,TRBV18,TRBJ2-5,NA
CASSTRAGNTIYF,TGTGCCAGCAGCACCAGGGCCGGAAACACCATATATTTT,NA,TRBV28,TRBJ1-3,NA
CSVELQGGTGELFF,TGCAGCGTTGAGCTACAGGGTGGCACCGGGGAGCTGTTTTTT,NA,TRBV29-1,TRBJ2-2,NA
CASSLLTADTQYF,TGTGCCAGCAGCTTGTTGACTGCAGATACGCAGTATTTT,NA,TRBV7-2,TRBJ2-3,NA
CASSPQGLTSYNEQFF,TGCGCCAGCAGCCCACAGGGTTTGACGTCGTACAATGAGCAGTTCTTC,NA,TRBV5-1,TRBJ2-1,NA
CASSQLKGELFF,TGTGCCAGCAGCCAACTGAAGGGGGAGCTGTTTTTT,NA,TRBV6-5,TRBJ2-2,NA
CATSRDRQLNQPQHF,TGTGCCACCAGCAGAGACAGACAGCTCAATCAGCCCCAGCATTTT,once,TRBV15,TRBJ1-5,NA
CASSFPGNQPQHF,TGTGCCAGCAGTTTTCCCGGTAATCAGCCCCAGCATTTT,NA,TRBV6-5,TRBJ1-5,NA
CASSQGLESYEQYF,TGTGCCAGCAGCCAGGGACTAGAGTCCTACGAGCAGTACTTC,NA,TRBV7-9,TRBJ2-7,TRBD2
CASSPVRGPFNQPQHF,TGTGCCAGCAGCCCGGTTCGGGGTCCTTTTAATCAGCCCCAGCATTTT,NA,TRBV6-6,TRBJ1-5,NA
CASSPLQGASGNTIYF,TGTGCCAGCAGCCCTTTACAGGGAGCCTCTGGAAACACCATATATTTT,NA,TRBV4-2,TRBJ1-3,NA
CASTRAGTGGGSEKLFF,TGTGCCAGCACCCGAGCCGGGACAGGGGGTGGTAGTGAAAAACTGTTTTTT,few,TRBV27,TRBJ1-4,TRBD1
CASSPEPGQNVWNTEAFF,TGTGCCAGCAGCCCTGAGCCTGGACAGAATGTGTGGAACACTGAAGCTTTCTTT,NA,TRBV11-3,TRBJ1-1,NA
CATTGTGNTEAFF,TGTGCCACCACAGGAACAGGGAACACTGAAGCTTTCTTT,NA,TRBV10-3,TRBJ1-1,NA
CASSISAGGAETQYF,TGTGCCAGTAGTATTTCGGCGGGAGGGGCCGAGACCCAGTACTTC,NA,TRBV19,TRBJ2-5,TRBD2
CASSGATAFTDTQYF,TGTGCCAGCAGTGGGGCGACAGCTTTCACAGATACGCAGTATTTT,NA,TRBV2,TRBJ2-3,NA
CASSRTRYEQFF,TGTGCCAGCAGCCGAACTAGGTATGAGCAGTTCTTC,NA,TRBV12-3/TRBV12-4,TRBJ2-1,NA
CASTPGQGWTQAFF,TGTGCCAGCACCCCGGGACAGGGGTGGACCCAAGCTTTCTTT,NA,TRBV11-3,TRBJ1-1,TRBD1
CASSLLAGSSYEQYF,TGTGCCAGCAGCTTGCTAGCGGGGAGCTCCTACGAGCAGTACTTC,NA,TRBV5-8,TRBJ2-7,TRBD2
CASSPDRGRVDGYTF,TGTGCCAGCAGCCCGGACAGGGGTCGGGTGGATGGCTACACCTTC,NA,TRBV5-4,TRBJ1-2,TRBD1
CASVAGTTNTEAFF,TGCGCCAGCGTAGCTGGGACAACGAACACTGAAGCTTTCTTT,NA,TRBV5-1,TRBJ1-1,NA
CASSRYSGRAPYNEQFF,TGTGCCAGTAGTAGGTATAGCGGGAGGGCCCCCTACAATGAGCAGTTCTTC,once,TRBV19,TRBJ2-1,TRBD2
CASSDRASRETQYF,TGTGCCAGCAGCGACCGGGCTAGCCGAGAGACCCAGTACTTC,NA,TRBV7-2,TRBJ2-5,NA
CSARGLAAQYF,TGCAGTGCTAGGGGACTAGCGGCTCAGTACTTC,NA,TRBV20-1,TRBJ2-7,TRBD2
CASSPSVRAGYTF,TGCGCCAGCAGCCCTTCGGTGCGTGCTGGCTACACCTTC,NA,TRBV4-1,TRBJ1-2,NA
CASRTTGNGYTF,TGTGCCAGCAGAACGACAGGGAATGGCTACACCTTC,NA,TRBV6-5,TRBJ1-2,TRBD1
CASSLLAAYNEQFF,TGTGCCAGCAGTCTATTAGCGGCATACAATGAGCAGTTCTTC,NA,TRBV27,TRBJ2-1,NA
CASSPGQYLRFYEQYF,TGTGCCAGCAGTCCAGGACAGTACCTAAGGTTCTACGAGCAGTACTTC,NA,TRBV27,TRBJ2-7,NA
CAWTVFTEAFF,TGTGCCTGGACAGTGTTTACTGAAGCTTTCTTT,NA,TRBV30,TRBJ1-1,NA
CASSSLAGKNTYEQYF,TGTGCCAGTAGTTCCCTAGCGGGAAAGAACACCTACGAGCAGTACTTC,NA,TRBV19,TRBJ2-7,TRBD2
CASSHKREPYEQYF,TGTGCCAGCAGCCATAAGCGGGAGCCTTACGAGCAGTACTTC,NA,TRBV7-9,TRBJ2-7,TRBD2
CASSLDRAYEAFF,TGCGCCAGCAGCTTGGACAGAGCCTATGAAGCTTTCTTT,NA,TRBV5-1,TRBJ1-1,NA
CASSLNWSTDTQYF,TGCGCCAGCAGCTTGAACTGGAGCACAGATACGCAGTATTTT,NA,TRBV5-1,TRBJ2-3,NA
CASSRNLNRGAGTGELFF,TGCGCCAGCAGTCGCAATCTAAATCGGGGGGCGGGGACCGGGGAGCTGTTTTTT,NA,TRBV23-1,TRBJ2-2,NA